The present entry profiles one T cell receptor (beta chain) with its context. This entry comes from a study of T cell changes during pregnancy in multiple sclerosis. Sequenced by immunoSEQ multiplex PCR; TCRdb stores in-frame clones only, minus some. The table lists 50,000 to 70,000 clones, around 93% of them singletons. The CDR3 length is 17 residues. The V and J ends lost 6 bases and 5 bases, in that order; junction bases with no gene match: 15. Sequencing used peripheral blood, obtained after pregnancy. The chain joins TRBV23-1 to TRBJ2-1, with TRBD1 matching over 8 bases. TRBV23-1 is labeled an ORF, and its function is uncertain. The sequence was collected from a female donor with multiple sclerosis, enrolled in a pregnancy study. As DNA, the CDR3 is TGCGCCAGCAGCCCCCGACAGGGGCCACGGGGGCACAATGAGCAGTTCTTC. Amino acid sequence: CASSPRQGPRGHNEQFF.